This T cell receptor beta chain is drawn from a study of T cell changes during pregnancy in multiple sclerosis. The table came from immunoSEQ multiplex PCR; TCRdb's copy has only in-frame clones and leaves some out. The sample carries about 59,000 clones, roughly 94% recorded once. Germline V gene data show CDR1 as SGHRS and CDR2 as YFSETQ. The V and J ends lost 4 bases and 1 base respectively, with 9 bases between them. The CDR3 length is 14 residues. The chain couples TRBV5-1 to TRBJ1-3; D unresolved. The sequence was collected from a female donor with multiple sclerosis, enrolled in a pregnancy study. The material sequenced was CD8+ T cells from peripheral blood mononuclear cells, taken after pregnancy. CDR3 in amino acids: CASSTTGSGNTIYF. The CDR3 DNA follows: TGCGCCAGCAGCACGACGGGGTCTGGAAACACCATATATTTT.